Listed here are 20 T cell receptor beta chains from one sample, sequenced in a study of radiation and T cells in renal cell carcinoma. The repertoire was sequenced with immunoSEQ multiplex PCR; TCRdb's copy has only in-frame clones and lacks some. The repertoire includes some 97,000 clones, 75% to 85% of them detected once, and roughly 7.9% sits in the top ten. Time point noted: blood 4 weeks post-SBRT, at nephrectomy. Treatment meaning: 15 Gy SBRT to primary tumor, nephrectomy 4 weeks later. The sample here was blood, taken from a patient whose treatment included radiotherapy and nephrectomy. The receptors here all came from a man in his 60s with renal cell carcinoma.

The CDR3 region is CASSRAPGLWDEQFF. DNA for the CDR3: TGTGCCAGCAGCCGGGCGCCGGGCCTCTGGGATGAGCAGTTCTTC. The chain uses TRBV7-9 and TRBJ2-1; no clear D gene. Per the germline V gene, CDR1 is SEHNR and CDR2 is FQNEAQ (reference sequence). V lost 5 bases, J lost 8 bases, and 19 bases lay in between. The CDR3 consists of 15 residues.

This chain uses TRBV30 with TRBJ2-7; D is uncertain. This CDR3 is built from 13 residues. CDR1 is GTSNPN, CDR2 SVGIG, per germline (reference sequence). Trimming left V 0 bases short and J 2 bases short, with 8 bases between. The CDR3 DNA reads as TGTGCCTGGAGTGTCTTACGGGCCTACGAGCAGTACTTC. Encoded protein: CAWSVLRAYEQYF.

V gene TRBV5-6 combines with J gene TRBJ1-1, with unresolved D. The V end was cut by 4 bases, the J end by 1 base, with 20 bases between. CDR1 SGHDT and CDR2 YYEEEE come from the germline V gene. The CDR3 extends over 17 amino acids. As DNA, the CDR3 is TGTGCCAGCAGCCCCACCAAGAGACCGAGGCGGAACACTGAAGCTTTCTTT. It encodes CASSPTKRPRRNTEAFF.

In its sample, this clone was seen a few times. The rearrangement links TRBV9 to TRBJ2-5; D possibly corresponds to TRBD2 (6 bases). CDR3 length equals 14 residues. The V and J ends lost 4 bases and 5 bases respectively, with 15 bases between them. Germline loops: CDR1 SGDLS, CDR2 YYNGEE. Here the CDR3 DNA reads TGTGCCAGCAGCCAAGGACTAAGCGGGGAGACCCAGTACTTC. Residues: CASSQGLSGETQYF.

CDR3 region: CSVAEGGYGYTF. The CDR3 DNA reads as TGCAGCGTTGCCGAGGGGGGTTATGGCTACACCTTC. The chain is built from TRBV29-1 and TRBJ1-2, with D perhaps matching TRBD1 (6 bases). Germline V gene sequence: CDR1 SQVTM, CDR2 ANQGSEA. The CDR3 extends over 12 amino acids. Trimming removed 4 bases at V and 5 bases at J, with 11 bases between.

The chain uses TRBV19 and TRBJ1-2, with D possibly being TRBD1 (6 bases). Deletions cut 7 bases from V and 4 bases from J, with 16 bases between. Germline values: CDR1 LNHDA, CDR2 SQIVND (reference sequence). There are 14 residues in the CDR3. CDR3 sequence: CASNQDRFVYGYTF. Written as DNA, the CDR3 is TGTGCCAGTAATCAGGACAGATTTGTCTATGGCTACACCTTC. The complete variable domain, with remaining parts taken from reference TRBV19 and TRBJ1-2, reads DGGITQSPKYLFRKEGQNVTLSCEQNLNHDAMYWYRQDPGQGLRLIYYSQIVNDFQKGDIAEGYSVSREKKESFPLTVTSAQKNPTAFYLCASNQDRFVYGYTFGSGTRLTVV.

The V gene is TRBV11-3, the J gene TRBJ2-5; no firm D call. The CDR3 is 16 amino acids. Trimming pared 1 base from V and 0 bases from J, leaving 12 bases between. Germline V gene lookup returns CDR1 SGHNT and CDR2 YENEEA. The CDR3 DNA is TGTGCCAGCAGCTTAGGCAGGAACCTGTACCAAGAGACCCAGTACTTC. Its translation: CASSLGRNLYQETQYF.

This clone has a handful of counts. The V call is TRBV29-1, the J call TRBJ2-1; D is possibly TRBD2 (5 bases). This CDR3 has 17 amino acids. V shed 1 base and J shed 6 bases, with 22 bases lying between them. From germline, CDR1 is SQVTM and CDR2 ANQGSEA. In DNA, the CDR3 is TGCAGCGTTGAAGCCCCCGACTACTCGATCCGAGGCAATGAGCAGTTCTTC. Translated, it gives CSVEAPDYSIRGNEQFF.

This chain uses TRBV7-9 with TRBJ1-2; D not resolved. The germline V gene has CDR1 SEHNR and CDR2 FQNEAQ (reference sequence). V was clipped by 9 bases and J by 0 bases, with 14 bases between them. The CDR3 extends over 14 amino acids. CDR3 DNA sequence: TGTGCCAGTCTAAAGGACGGTTCTAACTATGGCTACACCTTC. This gives the protein CASLKDGSNYGYTF.

The J gene is TRBJ2-7, the V gene TRBV18, with D perhaps matching TRBD1 or TRBD2 (5 bases each). Trimming took 6 bases from V and 6 from J, leaving 21 bases between them. The CDR3 totals 15 residues. The germline V gene has CDR1 KGHSH and CDR2 LQKENI. Written as DNA, the CDR3 is TGTGCCAGCTCCCCAACTTGGGGCAGGGAGCTCGAGCAGTACTTC. This codes for CASSPTWGRELEQYF. Variable domain in full (rest from reference TRBV18 and TRBJ2-7): NAGVMQNPRHLVRRRGQEARLRCSPMKGHSHVYWYRQLPEEGLKFMVYLQKENIIDESGMPKERFSAEFPKEGPSILRIQQVVRGDSAAYFCASSPTWGRELEQYFGPGTRLTVT.

A word on this clone: Its ends do not fully match the called genes, so a read error is possible. J is TRBJ2-4 and V is TRBV7-2, with D possibly called TRBD1 or TRBD2 (5 bases each). This CDR3 has 14 residues. CDR1 is SGHTA, CDR2 FQGNSA, per germline. CDR3 in DNA: TGTGCCAGCAGTTTAGGGGAGGCCAAAAACATTCAGTACTTC. Its translation: CASSLGEAKNIQYF.

This clone has only one observation. V is TRBV5-1 and J is TRBJ2-5; tentatively, D is TRBD2 (6 bases). With 7 bases removed from V and 4 bases from J, the gap between germline ends came to 20 bases. Germline V lookup: CDR1 SGHRS, CDR2 YFSETQ. The CDR3 length is 15 residues. This chain's CDR3 is CASLPRGGPGETQYF. The CDR3 nucleotides read TGCGCCAGCTTGCCACGCGGAGGGCCGGGAGAGACCCAGTACTTC. The complete variable domain, with remaining parts taken from reference TRBV5-1 and TRBJ2-5, reads KAGVTQTPRYLIKTRGQQVTLSCSPISGHRSVSWYQQTPGQGLQFLFEYFSETQRNKGNFPGRFSGRQFSNSRSEMNVSTLELGDSALYLCASLPRGGPGETQYFGPGTRLLVL.

The rearrangement links TRBV4-2 to TRBJ2-5, with unresolved D. With 0 bases removed from V and 6 bases from J, the gap between germline ends came to 5 bases. The germline V gene encodes CDR1 LGHNA and CDR2 YNFKEQ. CDR3 size: 12 residues. Written as DNA, the CDR3 is TGTGCCAGCAGCCAAGATGGGCAGACCCAGTACTTC. Its protein product is CASSQDGQTQYF.

J is TRBJ2-7 and V is TRBV28; D remains unclear. In germline, CDR1 is MDHEN, CDR2 SYDVKM. Trimming removed 7 bases at V and 4 bases at J, with 29 bases between. The length of the CDR3 is 18 residues. CDR3 DNA sequence: TGTGCCAGCAACCCTCGCACGGGTACCGCTGTTTACGGATACGAGCAGTACTTC. It yields the protein CASNPRTGTAVYGYEQYF.

The rearrangement uses TRBV10-2 and TRBJ1-4; TRBD1 matches at 9 bases. V shed 6 bases and J 7 bases; nucleotides not matched to a gene: 6. CDR3 size: 14 residues. Germline-derived CDR1 and CDR2 are WSHSY and SAAADI. CDR3 bases: TGCGCCAGCAGCCTGACAGGGGGGAGTGAAAAACTGTTTTTT. Its translation: CASSLTGGSEKLFF.

The chain carries TRBV27 and TRBJ1-2, with a weak D call TRBD1 (5 bases). This CDR3 region has 12 residues. Germline V gene data show CDR1 as MNHEY and CDR2 as SMNVEV (reference sequence). V lost 7 bases and J 8 bases, leaving 14 bases between the germline ends. The CDR3, as DNA: TGTGCCAGCACGTTGACAGCTGGCGGCTACACCTTC. Translation: CASTLTAGGYTF.

The chain combines TRBV7-6 with TRBJ2-1, with D perhaps being TRBD1 or TRBD2 (6 bases each). Trimming stripped 5 bases from V and 7 bases from J, with 21 bases between. The CDR3 length is 16 residues. Germline CDR1 is SGHVS and CDR2 is FNYEAQ. This chain's CDR3 is CASSTRRGGGGNEQFF. For the CDR3, the DNA is TGTGCCAGCAGCACCCGACGAGGGGGAGGAGGTAATGAGCAGTTCTTC.

This clone was seen only once. This chain links TRBV15 with TRBJ2-7; D may be TRBD1 (6 bases). The CDR3 loop spans 13 amino acids. Trimming pared 3 bases from V and 1 base from J, leaving 7 bases between. Germline loops: CDR1 LNHNV, CDR2 YYDKDF (reference sequence). The CDR3 DNA sequence: TGTGCCACCAGCAGGGACAGTTCCTACGAGCAGTACTTC. Amino acids: CATSRDSSYEQYF.

V usage is TRBV7-9 and J usage is TRBJ2-5; no clear D. Looked up from germline, CDR1 is SEHNR and CDR2 is FQNEAQ (reference sequence). The CDR3 covers 15 residues. Trimming removed 6 bases from V and 2 bases from J, with 16 bases in between. The CDR3 here is CASRPAYGRQETQYF. The CDR3 bases are TGTGCCAGCAGGCCTGCCTATGGGCGTCAAGAGACCCAGTACTTC.

The chain links TRBV5-6 to TRBJ2-1; 10 bases fit TRBD2. Germline V gene lookup returns CDR1 SGHDT and CDR2 YYEEEE. This CDR3 comprises 15 residues. V lost 4 bases to trimming and J lost 4 bases; unmatched junction nucleotides: 5. CDR3 DNA sequence: TGTGCCAGCAGCCCTCTAGCGGGAGCATACAATGAGCAGTTCTTC. This codes for CASSPLAGAYNEQFF.